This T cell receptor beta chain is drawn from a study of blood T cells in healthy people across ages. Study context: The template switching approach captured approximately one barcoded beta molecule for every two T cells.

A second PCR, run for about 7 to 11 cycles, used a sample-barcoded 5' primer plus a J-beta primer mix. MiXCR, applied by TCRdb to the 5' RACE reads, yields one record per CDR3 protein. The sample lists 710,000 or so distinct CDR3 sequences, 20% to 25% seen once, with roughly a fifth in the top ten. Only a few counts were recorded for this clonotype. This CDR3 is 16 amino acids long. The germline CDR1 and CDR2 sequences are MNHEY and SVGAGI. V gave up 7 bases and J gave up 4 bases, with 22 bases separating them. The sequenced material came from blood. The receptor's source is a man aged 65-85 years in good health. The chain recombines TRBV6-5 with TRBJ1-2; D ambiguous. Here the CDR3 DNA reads TGTGCCAGCACCAGAGGTCTGCATTCAGCCGTCTATGGCTACACCTTC. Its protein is CASTRGLHSAVYGYTF.